A single sample is the source of the 12 T cell receptor beta chains below, sequenced in a study of blood T cells in healthy people across ages. Primed by a sample-barcoded 5' primer and a J-beta primer mix, a second PCR proceeded for 7 to 11 cycles. TCRdb processed the 5' RACE reads anew with MiXCR; each CDR3 protein has one entry. The table has approximately 800,000 distinct CDR3 sequences, 56% seen once. Sequencing input: blood. The receptors stem from a man aged 35-49 years in good health.

This clonotype was detected a few times. This chain joins TRBV6-6 and TRBJ2-5; D may be TRBD2 (6 bases). Trimming took 5 bases from V and 5 from J, leaving 12 bases between them. The CDR3 covers 13 residues. The V gene's germline CDR1 is MNHNY and CDR2 SVGAGI (reference sequence). The CDR3 loop is CASSGGAVETQYF. In nucleotides, the CDR3 is TGTGCCAGCAGTGGAGGGGCTGTGGAGACCCAGTACTTC.

The chain carries TRBV6-5 and TRBJ2-5, with D hard to call. Germline loops: CDR1 MNHEY, CDR2 SVGAGI. V lost 2 bases and J lost 3, with 7 bases in between. The CDR3 extends over 13 amino acids. The CDR3 region has the DNA TGTGCCAGCAGTTACGTGCTAGAAGAGACCCAGTACTTC. It yields the protein CASSYVLEETQYF.

The chain uses TRBV6-6 and TRBJ2-5; 12 bases align to TRBD2. The ends lost 7 bases at V and 5 bases at J; junction bases unmatched: 8. The germline gives CDR1 MNHNY, CDR2 SVGAGI (reference sequence). The CDR3 is 15 amino acids. CDR3 in DNA: TGTGCCAGCAACCTACTAGCGGGGGGTTCGGAGACCCAGTACTTC. It yields the protein CASNLLAGGSETQYF.

This clonotype was observed a few times. The V gene is TRBV24-1, the J gene TRBJ2-2; 12 bases map to TRBD1. Per the germline V gene, CDR1 is KGHDR and CDR2 is SFDVKD. The CDR3 covers 16 residues. The ends lost 9 bases at V and 5 bases at J; junction bases unmatched: 9. The CDR3 DNA reads TGTGCCACCGGCCCGGGACAGGGGGCGCTTACCGGGGAGCTGTTTTTT. Its protein is CATGPGQGALTGELFF.

This chain joins TRBV4-3 and TRBJ1-5; D remains unclear. The CDR3 consists of 13 residues. V was clipped by 0 bases and J by 6 bases, with 6 bases between them. Germline values: CDR1 LGHNA, CDR2 YSLEER. CDR3 coding DNA: TGCGCCAGCAGCCAAGATCTCGCTCAGCCCCAGCATTTT. It yields the protein CASSQDLAQPQHF.

The chain is built from TRBV4-1 and TRBJ2-7; TRBD2 aligns across 11 bases. The CDR3 consists of 16 residues. V dropped 5 bases and J dropped 1; count of bases not matched to a gene: 7. Per the germline V gene, CDR1 is MGHRA and CDR2 is YSYEKL. The CDR3 coding sequence is TGCGCCAGCAGCTACGGAGGACTAGCGGGTTCCTACGAGCAGTACTTC. Translating gives CASSYGGLAGSYEQYF.

This clonotype was recorded a few times. This sequence may be a read error, since a much larger clone differs from it by one base. The gene calls are TRBV24-1 and TRBJ2-6; 8 bases map to TRBD1. The CDR3 has 16 amino acids. The trim removed 3 bases at V and 3 bases at J, leaving 3 bases unmatched. From germline, CDR1 is KGHDR and CDR2 SFDVKD. The CDR3 coding sequence is TGTGCCACCAGTGATGACAGGGGCAGTGGGGCCAACGTCCTGACTTTC. Protein: CATSDDRGSGANVLTF.

This clonotype was seen just once. V usage is TRBV12-3 or TRBV12-4 and J usage is TRBJ2-2; possibly TRBD2 for D (6 bases). This CDR3 is built from 13 residues. V lost 6 bases to trimming and J lost 1 base, with 6 bases between them. The CDR3 region has the DNA TGTGCCAGCAGGGGGGGGAACACCGGGGAGCTGTTTTTT. Amino acid sequence: CASRGGNTGELFF.

This clonotype appeared many times. The chain employs TRBV5-1 and TRBJ2-6, with 9 nucleotides matching TRBD1. The CDR3 length is 16 residues. The V gene's germline CDR1 is SGHRS and CDR2 YFSETQ. The trim removed 4 bases at V and 2 bases at J, leaving 4 bases unmatched. The CDR3 loop is CASSKGTGTGANVLTF. CDR3 DNA sequence: TGCGCCAGCAGCAAAGGGACAGGGACTGGGGCCAACGTCCTGACTTTC. The whole variable domain, remainder taken from reference TRBV5-1 and TRBJ2-6, is KAGVTQTPRYLIKTRGQQVTLSCSPISGHRSVSWYQQTPGQGLQFLFEYFSETQRNKGNFPGRFSGRQFSNSRSEMNVSTLELGDSALYLCASSKGTGTGANVLTFGAGSRLTVL.

The chain combines TRBV6-5 with TRBJ2-1; no clear D. CDR1 MNHEY and CDR2 SVGAGI come from the germline V gene. V was pared by 2 bases and J by 7 bases, with 6 bases between. The CDR3 has 12 amino acids. The CDR3 nucleotides read TGTGCCAGCAGTTACACCGGGAATGAGCAGTTCTTC. As protein: CASSYTGNEQFF.

The CDR3 loop reads CATLKFGGARETQYF. For the CDR3, the DNA is TGTGCCACCCTCAAGTTCGGGGGGGCAAGAGAGACCCAGTACTTC. This chain connects TRBV28 to TRBJ2-5, with 8 positions matching TRBD2. This CDR3 has 15 amino acids. Losses at the gene ends were 10 bases for V and 4 bases for J; bases not matched to a gene: 14. CDR1 MDHEN and CDR2 SYDVKM come from the germline V gene.

This chain joins TRBV29-1 and TRBJ2-3; tentative D call: TRBD1 (6 bases). The germline V and J ends were trimmed by 8 bases and 5 bases, with 17 bases remaining between them. The CDR3 loop spans 13 amino acids. Germline V gene data show CDR1 as SQVTM and CDR2 as ANQGSEA. The CDR3 nucleotides read TGCAGCACCCACAGGGTATTATTAGATACGCAGTATTTT. Amino acid sequence: CSTHRVLLDTQYF.